The 5 T cell receptor beta chains in this list originate from one sample, sequenced in a study of blood T cell repertoires in COVID-19. This table comes from immunoSEQ multiplex PCR, and its TCRdb copy is limited to in-frame clones, with some not included. Here the sample spans approximately 120,000 clones, approximately 85% being singletons. The sequencing input was peripheral blood. The receptors were sampled from an elderly man with active or convalescent COVID-19.

The chain recombines TRBV18 with TRBJ2-1; 9 bases are a match to TRBD1. This CDR3 contains 15 residues. The germline CDR1 and CDR2 sequences are KGHSH and LQKENI. J gave up 2 bases and V 6 bases, and 5 bases lay outside the gene matches. DNA for the CDR3: TGTGCCAGCTCCCTCCGGGACAGGGCCTACAATGAGCAGTTCTTC. It translates to CASSLRDRAYNEQFF. The complete variable domain, with remaining parts taken from reference TRBV18 and TRBJ2-1, reads NAGVMQNPRHLVRRRGQEARLRCSPMKGHSHVYWYRQLPEEGLKFMVYLQKENIIDESGMPKERFSAEFPKEGPSILRIQQVVRGDSAAYFCASSLRDRAYNEQFFGPGTRLTVL.

This clone showed up just once. V usage is TRBV14 and J usage is TRBJ1-1; D not resolved. Germline V lookup: CDR1 SGHDN, CDR2 FVKESK. V lost 2 bases, J lost 8 bases, and 9 bases lay in between. The CDR3 sequence is 12 residues long. For the CDR3, the DNA is TGTGCCAGCAGCCAATTACAACCCGAAGCTTTCTTT. Protein sequence: CASSQLQPEAFF.

This chain links TRBV9 with TRBJ2-6; TRBD1 aligns across 7 bases. CDR1 is SGDLS and CDR2 is YYNGEE in the germline V gene. With V trimmed by 4 bases and J by 2 bases, 3 bases remained unmatched. The CDR3 totals 15 residues. CDR3 residues: CASSFQGAGANVLTF. CDR3 DNA: TGTGCCAGCAGCTTTCAGGGGGCTGGGGCCAACGTCCTGACTTTC.

The chain has TRBV5-1 and TRBJ2-3; tentatively, D is TRBD2 (5 bases). CDR1 and CDR2 from the germline V gene are SGHRS and YFSETQ. The CDR3 is 17 residues long. V lost 3 bases to trimming and J lost 0 bases, with 17 bases between them. CDR3 residues: CASSSRGLTVSTDTQYF. For the CDR3, the DNA is TGCGCCAGCAGCTCCCGGGGTTTGACTGTTAGCACAGATACGCAGTATTTT.

The chain combines TRBV6-4 with TRBJ1-2, with 9 bases matching TRBD1. The CDR3 is 14 residues long. After removal of 6 bases from V and 0 bases from J, the junction contained 2 bases not matched to a gene. CDR1 is MRHNA, CDR2 SNTAGT, per germline. The CDR3: CASRRQGANYGYTF. In DNA, the CDR3 is TGTGCCAGCAGGAGACAGGGGGCTAACTATGGCTACACCTTC.